Presented here are 9 T cell receptor beta chains from one specimen sequenced in a study of cytomegalovirus exposure and HLA in healthy donors. The PCR made use of 60 Vbeta and 13 Jbeta primers. Profiling relied on immunoSEQ multiplex PCR, and the TCRdb table lists in-frame clones only, not all of them. This table has 150,000 to 200,000 clones, more than 75% appearing once. The sequenced sample consisted of PBMCs. Source of these receptors: a girl aged 5 to 17 in good health and CMV-seropositive.

The CDR3 DNA reads as TGCGCCAGCAGCCAAGATCCGGCAGGCGATTACGAGCAGTACTTC. This gives the protein CASSQDPAGDYEQYF. The V and J genes are TRBV4-1 and TRBJ2-7; D remains unclear. The CDR3 is 15 amino acids. CDR1 MGHRA and CDR2 YSYEKL come from the germline V gene. Trimming removed 0 bases from V and 4 bases from J, with 13 bases in between.

The chain joins TRBV5-5 to TRBJ2-7; 8 nucleotides align to TRBD2. This CDR3 contains 16 residues. CDR1 is SGHKS and CDR2 is YYEKEE in the germline V gene (reference sequence). J lost 1 base, V lost 0 bases, and 6 bases had no gene match. The CDR3 here is CASSLEVAGRSYEQYF. CDR3 nucleotide sequence: TGTGCCAGCAGCTTGGAAGTAGCGGGACGTTCCTACGAGCAGTACTTC.

This clone appeared a few times. This sequence joins TRBV2 and TRBJ1-4, with TRBD1 matching 7 bases. The CDR3 is 13 amino acids. With 7 bases clipped from V and 8 bases from J, the junction kept 7 bases outside the gene matches. Germline assignment: CDR1 SNHLY and CDR2 FYNNEI. The CDR3 sequence: CASNRQGDEKLFF. CDR3 bases: TGTGCCAGCAATCGACAGGGCGACGAAAAACTGTTTTTT.

This clone was detected a few times. The chain uses TRBV27 and TRBJ1-1; TRBD1 aligns across 7 bases. Germline trimming cut 5 bases from V and 4 bases from J; bases unmatched to any gene: 4. CDR3 size: 13 residues. The germline CDR1 and CDR2 sequences are MNHEY and SMNVEV (reference sequence). The CDR3 protein is CASSATGSTEAFF. Written as DNA, the CDR3 is TGTGCCAGCAGTGCGACAGGGTCCACTGAAGCTTTCTTT.

In DNA, the CDR3 is TGTGCCAGCAGCTTCACACAGAACACTGAAGCTTTCTTT. It encodes CASSFTQNTEAFF. This rearrangement joins TRBV7-2 to TRBJ1-1; D is ambiguous. Deletions cut 3 bases from V and 1 base from J, with 6 bases between. Germline V gene lookup returns CDR1 SGHTA and CDR2 FQGNSA. This CDR3 region has 13 residues.

The rearrangement joins TRBV10-2 to TRBJ1-1; D may be TRBD1 (6 bases). The germline CDR1 and CDR2 sequences are WSHSY and SAAADI. The CDR3 is made up of 13 amino acids. Between the trimmed V and J ends, which lost 11 bases and 1 base, there was a span of 14 bases. Here the CDR3 DNA reads TGCGCCGCCCGGGACATAGAGAACACTGAAGCTTTCTTT. It encodes CAARDIENTEAFF.

The chain is built from TRBV7-9 and TRBJ2-1; 8 nucleotides agree with TRBD2. This CDR3 spans 14 amino acids. Germline V gives CDR1 SEHNR, CDR2 FQNEAQ (reference sequence). V shed 2 bases and J 8 bases; nucleotides not matched to a gene: 5. CDR3: CASSLPAGVYEQFF. The CDR3 DNA reads as TGTGCCAGCAGCTTACCAGCGGGAGTGTATGAGCAGTTCTTC.

CDR3 residues: CASTLDRKGYGYTF. For the CDR3, the DNA is TGTGCCAGCACCTTGGACAGGAAGGGATATGGCTACACCTTC. The chain has TRBV6-6 and TRBJ1-2, with 7 positions matching TRBD1. J was trimmed by 5 bases and V by 7 bases; bases with no gene match: 10. Germline lookup yields CDR1 MNHNY and CDR2 SVGAGI (reference sequence). This CDR3 region has 14 residues.

The chain uses TRBV2 and TRBJ1-1; no definite D call. Deletions cut 3 bases from V and 6 bases from J, with 11 bases between. The CDR3 extends over 13 amino acids. Germline V gene data show CDR1 as SNHLY and CDR2 as FYNNEI. CDR3 coding DNA: TGTGCCAGCAGTGAGTCGGGGTTCGCTGAAGCTTTCTTT. Residues: CASSESGFAEAFF.